This TCR beta chain is drawn from a study of regulatory T cells in long-lasting Graves disease. This clonotype appeared many times. Its antigen remains unidentified. Findings and caveats of the study: Persistent cases favored TRBV28, TRBJ1-2 and TRBJ2-5.

The length of the CDR3 is 13 residues. CDR1 is SGHVS, CDR2 FNYEAQ, per germline. V was shortened by 5 bases and J by 3 bases, with 11 bases between the two germline ends. Time point here: newly diagnosed GD, antithyroid drugs for less than 3 months. Extracted PBMC RNA gave rise to the TCR library. Enrollment of patients was through an endocrinology department in Xi'an, China. Arm-PCR of CDR3 regions with iRepertoire HTBI primers generated TCR beta libraries. TCRdb re-called the multiplex PCR reads with MiXCR, one entry per CDR3 protein. Of almost 450,000 distinct CDR3 sequences detected, about 16% appear once; the ten largest clones hold around 11%. These data were also filed under a second study, of T cells in Graves' hyperthyroidism and ophthalmopathy. As that report states: Graves' hyperthyroidism showing no ophthalmopathy progression within 18 months was considered stable.

This TCR derives from a woman younger than 45 with Graves disease. The input for sequencing was peripheral blood mononuclear cells (PBMCs), taken at new diagnosis, from a patient treated with antithyroid drugs. The genes are TRBV7-6 and TRBJ2-7; D is ambiguous. The CDR3 loop reads CASSPELGYEQYF. In DNA form, the CDR3 reads TGTGCCAGCAGCCCGGAATTAGGCTACGAGCAGTACTTC.